Presented here are 23 T cell receptor beta chains from one specimen sequenced in a study of regulatory T cells in long-lasting Graves disease. In building TCR beta libraries, iRepertoire HTBI primers were used together with Arm-PCR of CDR3 regions. A single record per CDR3 protein comes from TCRdb applying MiXCR to the multiplex PCR reads. The sample shows about 430,000 distinct CDR3 sequences, about 15% of them seen only once. As to time point: newly diagnosed GD, antithyroid drugs for less than 3 months. There was RNA extracted from PBMCs, and the TCR library was made from it. The sample was also linked to a second study, of T cells in Graves' hyperthyroidism and ophthalmopathy.

Here the sequenced sample was peripheral blood mononuclear cells (PBMCs), taken at new diagnosis, from a patient treated with antithyroid drugs. Source of these receptors: a woman aged 40 to 50 with Graves disease.

This rearrangement joins TRBV12-3 or TRBV12-4 to TRBJ1-1; TRBD1 matches 7 bases. The V and J ends lost 6 bases and 5 bases, in that order; junction bases with no gene match: 6. The CDR3 runs to 13 residues. In nucleotides, the CDR3 is TGTGCCAGCAGGGTAGACAGGGTTACTGAAGCTTTCTTT. Translated, it gives CASRVDRVTEAFF.

The genes are TRBV27 and TRBJ1-1, with 7 bases aligning to TRBD1. Germline V CDR1 and CDR2: MNHEY, SMNVEV (reference sequence). Trimming removed 6 bases from V and 0 bases from J; junction bases left unmatched: 10. The CDR3 is made up of 16 amino acids. The CDR3, as DNA: TGTGCCAGCAGCCCCATCGTACAGGGGATGAACACTGAAGCTTTCTTT. Residues: CASSPIVQGMNTEAFF.

This clonotype was counted ten times or more. This sequence joins TRBV20-1 and TRBJ1-1; D is unclear. The CDR3 length is 13 residues. Trimming removed 2 bases at V and 3 bases at J, with 10 bases between. Germline-derived CDR1 and CDR2 are DFQATT and SNEGSKA (reference sequence). The CDR3 region has the DNA TGCAGTGCTAGAAAGGGCGTGGACACTGAAGCTTTCTTT. Translating it yields CSARKGVDTEAFF.

The table lists this clonotype with many counts. This chain connects TRBV19 to TRBJ2-7, with D perhaps TRBD1 (6 bases). The germline V and J ends were trimmed by 1 base and 2 bases, with 15 bases remaining between them. The V gene's germline CDR1 is LNHDA and CDR2 SQIVND (reference sequence). The CDR3 runs to 16 residues. The CDR3 bases are TGTGCCAGTAGTATAGCCCTCGGCAGGGGAACCTACGAGCAGTACTTC. Its translation: CASSIALGRGTYEQYF.

In this sample, this clonotype turned up many times. The chain recombines TRBV28 with TRBJ2-1, with 8 bases fitting TRBD1. Losses at the gene ends were 2 bases for V and 3 bases for J; bases not matched to a gene: 3. The germline V gene encodes CDR1 MDHEN and CDR2 SYDVKM. The CDR3 has 15 residues. CDR3 coding DNA: TGTGCCAGCAGTTTACAGGGACAGGACTACAATGAGCAGTTCTTC. Translated, it gives CASSLQGQDYNEQFF.

This clonotype was counted ten times or more. This rearrangement joins TRBV7-2 to TRBJ2-1; D is unclear. Germline V gene data show CDR1 as SGHTA and CDR2 as FQGNSA. The V and J ends lost 0 bases and 0 bases respectively, with 6 bases between them. This CDR3 is built from 15 residues. The CDR3 here is CASSLAAFSYNEQFF. For the CDR3, the DNA is TGTGCCAGCAGCTTAGCGGCATTCTCCTACAATGAGCAGTTCTTC.

The table lists this clonotype with a count of one. V gene TRBV4-3 combines with J gene TRBJ2-3; either TRBD1 or TRBD2 may fit D (5 bases each). CDR3 size: 12 residues. With 3 bases removed from V and 8 bases from J, the gap between germline ends came to 9 bases. The germline V gene encodes CDR1 LGHNA and CDR2 YSLEER. The CDR3 DNA reads as TGCGCCAGCAGCCATGCAGGGACTACGCAGTATTTT. Translation: CASSHAGTTQYF.

This clonotype was recorded at least ten times. The gene calls are TRBV27 and TRBJ2-7; 9 positions match TRBD2. V lost 2 bases, J lost 1 base, and 9 bases stayed unmatched. The V gene's germline CDR1 is MNHEY and CDR2 SMNVEV (reference sequence). The CDR3 has 17 residues. The CDR3 nucleotides read TGTGCCAGCAGTTTAATAGGGCCAGCGGGAGGTTCCTACGAGCAGTACTTC. Translating gives CASSLIGPAGGSYEQYF.

This chain connects TRBV4-1 to TRBJ2-1; tentatively, D is TRBD1 (5 bases). Trimming left V 1 base short and J 7 bases short, with 11 bases between. CDR1 and CDR2 (germline): MGHRA, YSYEKL. The CDR3 loop spans 14 amino acids. The CDR3: CASSQGQGINEQFF. The CDR3 DNA sequence: TGCGCCAGCAGCCAAGGGCAGGGTATTAATGAGCAGTTCTTC.

This clonotype was counted ten times or more. The chain has TRBV18 and TRBJ2-5; no reliable D call. This CDR3 is 12 amino acids long. Germline values: CDR1 KGHSH, CDR2 LQKENI. V was trimmed by 2 bases and J by 3 bases, leaving 4 bases between them. The CDR3 sequence: CASSPNKETQYF. The CDR3 DNA reads TGTGCCAGCTCACCAAACAAAGAGACCCAGTACTTC. Full variable domain (missing parts from reference TRBV18 and TRBJ2-5): NAGVMQNPRHLVRRRGQEARLRCSPMKGHSHVYWYRQLPEEGLKFMVYLQKENIIDESGMPKERFSAEFPKEGPSILRIQQVVRGDSAAYFCASSPNKETQYFGPGTRLLVL.

The gene calls are TRBV4-1 and TRBJ1-5; perhaps TRBD1 as D (6 bases). Trimming took 0 bases from V and 4 from J, leaving 22 bases between them. Germline CDR1 reads MGHRA; CDR2 reads YSYEKL. This CDR3 is 19 amino acids long. Here the CDR3 reads CASSQDWGAMTDRNQPQHF. The DNA for the CDR3 is TGCGCCAGCAGCCAAGATTGGGGGGCTATGACAGACAGAAATCAGCCCCAGCATTTT.

This clonotype occurred many times. The chain is built from TRBV20-1 and TRBJ2-1; D may be TRBD2 (6 bases). V lost 4 bases, J lost 7 bases, and 17 bases lay in between. This CDR3 is 14 amino acids long. Germline V gives CDR1 DFQATT, CDR2 SNEGSKA (reference sequence). The CDR3 nucleotides are TGCAGTGCTACCTCTAGCGAAAATGTGAATGAGCAGTTCTTC. This gives the protein CSATSSENVNEQFF.

This clonotype was counted ten times or more. The V gene is TRBV7-2, the J gene TRBJ2-1, with D perhaps given as TRBD1 or TRBD2 (6 bases each). CDR1 and CDR2 (germline): SGHTA, FQGNSA. CDR3 length: 17 amino acids. Deletions cut 3 bases from V and 5 bases from J, with 20 bases between. CDR3 amino acids: CASSLRKAGHENNEQFF. CDR3 nucleotide sequence: TGTGCCAGCAGCTTGAGAAAGGCGGGACATGAAAACAATGAGCAGTTCTTC.

The genes are TRBV18 and TRBJ1-4; TRBD1 matches 10 bases. Germline CDR1 and CDR2: KGHSH and LQKENI. Trimming at V came to 5 bases and at J to 6 bases, leaving 9 bases not matched to a gene. The CDR3 has 16 residues. In DNA form, the CDR3 reads TGTGCCAGCTCAACGAAACATGGGACAGGGGATGAAAAACTGTTTTTT. Encoded protein: CASSTKHGTGDEKLFF.

This clonotype was counted ten times or more. The chain recombines TRBV30 with TRBJ2-5; 10 bases align to TRBD1. Losses at the gene ends were 3 bases for V and 0 bases for J; bases not matched to a gene: 4. The germline V gene encodes CDR1 GTSNPN and CDR2 SVGIG (reference sequence). This CDR3 region has 15 residues. The CDR3 region is CAWRDRGSYQETQYF. CDR3 sequence (DNA): TGTGCCTGGAGGGACAGGGGGTCCTACCAAGAGACCCAGTACTTC.

As to this clonotype: A much larger clone is a single base away; this may be a read error. The chain carries TRBV7-6 and TRBJ2-3, with TRBD1 matching over 9 bases. Germline assignment: CDR1 SGHVS and CDR2 FNYEAQ. This CDR3 region has 16 residues. CDR3 amino acids: CASSFLIGQGTGTQYF. In nucleotides, the CDR3 is TGTGCCAGCAGCTTCCTAATCGGACAGGGGACAGGTACGCAGTATTTT.

A remark on this clonotype: A read error may produce the germline difference seen at one junction end. The rearrangement uses TRBV9 and TRBJ2-1; TRBD1 agrees at 9 bases. The CDR3 runs 18 residues. From germline, CDR1 is SGDLS and CDR2 YYNGEE. As DNA, the CDR3 is TGTGCCAGCAGCGACCACCCGGGACAGGGTTTTTCCTACCATGAGCAGTTCTTC. It codes for CASSDHPGQGFSYHEQFF.

In the case of this clonotype: A much more abundant neighbour one base away suggests this may be a read error. The V and J genes are TRBV28 and TRBJ2-5; D unresolved. The V gene's germline CDR1 is MDHEN and CDR2 SYDVKM. The CDR3 spans 14 residues. CDR3 nucleotides: TGTGTCAGCAGTTTATTTGGGGAAGGCGGGACCCAGTACTTC. Amino acid sequence: CVSSLFGEGGTQYF.

The genes are TRBV2 and TRBJ2-7; D is perhaps TRBD2 (6 bases). The V end lost 7 bases, the J end lost 3 bases, and 10 bases lay between the germline ends. Germline CDR1 SNHLY, CDR2 FYNNEI. The CDR3 spans 12 residues. The CDR3 DNA reads TGTGCCAGCATCGGGACTCTCTACGAGCAGTACTTC. This gives the protein CASIGTLYEQYF.

The rearrangement joins TRBV11-2 to TRBJ2-7; 15 bases map to TRBD2. The CDR3 has 14 residues. Per the germline V gene, CDR1 is SGHAT and CDR2 is FQNNGV. Trimming at V came to 5 bases and at J to 10 bases, leaving 6 bases not matched to a gene. This chain's CDR3 is CASSIGLAGGLQYF. DNA of the CDR3: TGTGCCAGCAGCATCGGACTAGCGGGAGGGCTACAGTACTTC.

This clonotype was seen at least ten times. The J gene is TRBJ1-1, the V gene TRBV28; 7 bases map to TRBD1. The V gene's germline CDR1 is MDHEN and CDR2 SYDVKM. The length of the CDR3 is 20 residues. J lost 0 bases, V lost 3 bases, and 19 bases had no gene match. CDR3 residues: CASSLGTIFTGQIMNTEAFF. The CDR3 DNA reads TGTGCCAGCAGTTTGGGGACTATCTTTACGGGACAGATCATGAACACTGAAGCTTTCTTT.

The V and J genes are TRBV10-3 and TRBJ1-5, with TRBD1 identical over 8 bases. CDR1 is ENHRY and CDR2 is SYGVKD in the germline V gene. The CDR3 has 14 amino acids. V was pared by 5 bases and J by 0 bases, with 0 bases of the junction left unmatched. The CDR3 region is CAISQGASNQPQHF. The CDR3 DNA reads as TGTGCCATCAGTCAGGGGGCTAGCAATCAGCCCCAGCATTTT.

This clonotype has only a few counts. The V gene is TRBV29-1, the J gene TRBJ1-2; tentative D call: TRBD1 (6 bases). The CDR3 spans 15 residues. The germline CDR1 and CDR2 sequences are SQVTM and ANQGSEA. Written as DNA, the CDR3 is TGCAGTGCGAAGGGGGGCGCGGAAATACCCTATGGCTACACCTTC. This encodes CSAKGGAEIPYGYTF. The full variable domain, rest sourced from reference TRBV29-1 and TRBJ1-2, is SAVISQKPSRDICQRGTSLTIQCQVDSQVTMMFWYRQQPGQSLTLIATANQGSEATYESGFVIDKFPISRPNLTFSTLTVSNMSPEDSSIYLCSAKGGAEIPYGYTFGSGTRLTVV.